Listed here is a single T cell receptor (beta chain). Antigen unknown. Time point in this sample: week 47, end of study. Topical imiquimod accompanied each vaccine dose, which consisted of 300 ug of mutant IDH1 20-mer peptide. The data belong to a study of a mutant IDH1 vaccine in newly diagnosed glioma. On the study more broadly: Every participant had undergone radiotherapy, temozolomide, or both before, and most underwent both. The V12 visit happened in week 35, and the V13 visit happened in week 47.

Trimming took 8 bases from V and 7 from J, leaving 18 bases between them. Germline lookup yields CDR1 MNHNS and CDR2 SASEGT. This CDR3 has 14 amino acids. Libraries were prepared by immunoSEQ multiplex PCR; TCRdb keeps only in-frame clonotypes and omits some of them. The sample has about 50,000 clones; approximately 84% are singletons. The sequence came from a woman aged 25-40 years with glioma. Some clones in this sample may be carry-over from other donors' samples. The genes are TRBV6-1 and TRBJ1-5; D remains ambiguous. The sequencing here drew on PBMCs, taken from a glioma patient whose treatment included an IDH1 peptide vaccine. Here the CDR3 DNA reads TGTGCCAGCGGAGAGACCGCGAGTTCGCAGCCCCAGCATTTT. This sequence encodes CASGETASSQPQHF.